This T cell receptor beta chain was captured by sequencing in a study of T cell responses to AZD1222 COVID-19 vaccine. Study-level information: Second-dose schedules of about 4 or about 12 weeks were combined. Findings and limits, study-wide: Compared with day 0, the breadth and depth of the Spike-specific TCR repertoire rose significantly after two doses of AZD1222. Scientists sampled the repertoires only once the peak T cell response had passed.

Trimming cost V 3 bases and J 0 bases; bases outside gene matches: 8. The germline CDR1 and CDR2 sequences are MNHEY and SMNVEV (reference sequence). The CDR3 length is 17 residues. Regarding this clone: Its specificity is unknown.

Method: immunoSEQ multiplex PCR; TCRdb's copy keeps in-frame clones and lacks some. The sample has around 130,000 clones, 89% seen once. The clonotype was recovered from an adult in good health. The V call is TRBV27, the J call TRBJ1-2, with TRBD1 identical over 9 bases. Here the sequenced sample was peripheral blood, taken on day 0 of AZD1222 vaccination. CDR3: CASSFGDRVQSNYGYTF. The CDR3 DNA sequence: TGTGCCAGCAGTTTCGGGGACAGGGTTCAATCTAACTATGGCTACACCTTC.